What follows are 24 T cell receptor beta chains derived from one specimen sequenced in a study of shared clonotypes between healthy human individuals. The repertoire was sequenced with immunoSEQ multiplex PCR; TCRdb's copy has only in-frame clones and lacks some. The profile covers about 750,000 clones, with 80% to 95% appearing a single time and 24% taken by the ten largest. Naive CD8 isolation took CD45RO-negative cells positively selected for CCR7 and excluded terminally differentiated effector memory CD45RA+ cells. The sequenced sample was naive CD8+ T cells sorted from blood. The receptors were sampled from a man younger than 45 in good health.

The V and J genes are TRBV14 and TRBJ2-7; D might be TRBD2 (6 bases). Trimming removed 1 base at V and 0 bases at J, with 7 bases between. This CDR3 is 14 amino acids long. CDR1 is SGHDN and CDR2 is FVKESK in the germline V gene. The CDR3 is CASSQGGDSYEQYF. The DNA of the CDR3 is TGTGCCAGCAGCCAAGGCGGGGACTCCTACGAGCAGTACTTC.

The chain is built from TRBV6-6 and TRBJ2-7; D is perhaps TRBD1 or TRBD2 (6 bases each). This CDR3 spans 14 amino acids. V dropped 6 bases and J dropped 7 bases, with 19 bases sitting between them. CDR1 and CDR2 (germline): MNHNY, SVGAGI (reference sequence). CDR3 sequence: CASSPGGGGGEQYF. The CDR3 DNA reads TGTGCCAGCAGCCCTGGGGGCGGCGGAGGGGAGCAGTACTTC.

This clone was seen more than once but under ten times. The chain carries TRBV10-2 and TRBJ2-1, with TRBD2 as a possible D gene (6 bases). This CDR3 is built from 16 residues. Trimming shortened V by 2 bases and J by 6 bases, and 17 bases separated the two germline ends. CDR1 WSHSY and CDR2 SAAADI come from the germline V gene. This CDR3 reads CASSEGQRAGGNEQFF. The CDR3 DNA reads as TGCGCCAGCAGTGAGGGCCAGCGGGCCGGGGGCAATGAGCAGTTCTTC.

V gene TRBV18 combines with J gene TRBJ2-3; 7 bases are a match to TRBD1. V was clipped by 3 bases and J by 2 bases; unmatched bases: 11. The CDR3 has 17 residues. CDR1 and CDR2 (germline): KGHSH, LQKENI. This CDR3 is CASSPPRDRINTDTQYF. CDR3 DNA sequence: TGTGCCAGCTCACCTCCCCGGGACAGAATAAACACAGATACGCAGTATTTT.

The chain couples TRBV5-4 to TRBJ2-7, with a tentative D call TRBD2 (5 bases). Germline-derived CDR1 and CDR2 are SGHNT and YYREEE (reference sequence). Trimming left V 1 base short and J 1 base short, with 9 bases between. The CDR3 totals 14 residues. The CDR3 region has the DNA TGTGCCAGCAGCTTGCTGGGCGGGTCCTACGAGCAGTACTTC. As protein: CASSLLGGSYEQYF.

V is TRBV20-1 and J is TRBJ1-1; no firm D call. With 6 bases removed from V and 10 bases from J, the gap between germline ends came to 12 bases. Germline loops: CDR1 DFQATT, CDR2 SNEGSKA (reference sequence). The CDR3 runs 10 residues. The CDR3 DNA reads TGCAGTGCAAAACTAAACGGAGCTTTCTTT. It translates to CSAKLNGAFF.

The genes are TRBV6-4 and TRBJ2-2, with 10 bases lining up with TRBD2. Trimming at V came to 0 bases and at J to 3 bases, leaving 4 bases not matched to a gene. The CDR3 runs to 17 residues. Germline lookup yields CDR1 MRHNA and CDR2 SNTAGT. DNA for the CDR3: TGTGCCAGCAGTGACTCTTCCCTAGCGGGAGACACCGGGGAGCTGTTTTTT. It specifies CASSDSSLAGDTGELFF.

The chain carries TRBV28 and TRBJ2-3; 11 bases map to TRBD2. Germline V CDR1 and CDR2: MDHEN, SYDVKM. The J segment lost 6 bases and the V segment lost 3 bases, leaving 8 bases of the junction unmatched. CDR3 length equals 16 residues. The CDR3 sequence is CASSLGLAEVVDTQYF. The CDR3 bases are TGTGCCAGCAGTTTGGGACTAGCGGAAGTAGTCGATACGCAGTATTTT.

This chain joins TRBV6-6 and TRBJ2-1, with D uncertain. This CDR3 region has 10 residues. Germline V gene sequence: CDR1 MNHNY, CDR2 SVGAGI (reference sequence). V lost 6 bases, J lost 12 bases, and 9 bases lay in between. This CDR3 reads CASRGSGQFF. The CDR3 DNA reads as TGTGCCAGCAGAGGCTCCGGGCAGTTCTTC.

The gene calls are TRBV19 and TRBJ2-5, with D tentatively TRBD2 (5 bases). This CDR3 has 14 amino acids. V shed 6 bases and J shed 0 bases, with 11 bases lying between them. Germline V gene data show CDR1 as LNHDA and CDR2 as SQIVND (reference sequence). The CDR3 is CASSLPGYQETQYF. CDR3 coding DNA: TGTGCCAGTAGCCTTCCGGGATACCAAGAGACCCAGTACTTC. The full variable domain, completed using reference TRBV19 and TRBJ2-5, is DGGITQSPKYLFRKEGQNVTLSCEQNLNHDAMYWYRQDPGQGLRLIYYSQIVNDFQKGDIAEGYSVSREKKESFPLTVTSAQKNPTAFYLCASSLPGYQETQYFGPGTRLLVL.

The genes are TRBV5-1 and TRBJ2-1, with 9 bases fitting TRBD1. This CDR3 spans 16 amino acids. The V gene's germline CDR1 is SGHRS and CDR2 YFSETQ. V gave up 5 bases and J gave up 4 bases; unmatched junction bases: 10. The CDR3 DNA reads as TGCGCCAGCAGTTCACAGGGGGCTATCGGATACAATGAGCAGTTCTTC. It is translated as CASSSQGAIGYNEQFF.

This clone was observed a handful of times. The chain recombines TRBV29-1 with TRBJ1-5; unclear D gene. V shed 6 bases and J shed 0 bases, with 9 bases lying between them. The CDR3 is 13 residues long. Germline CDR1 is SQVTM and CDR2 is ANQGSEA. CDR3 sequence: CSVLDYSNQPQHF. In DNA, the CDR3 is TGCAGCGTACTCGATTATAGCAATCAGCCCCAGCATTTT.

The gene calls are TRBV2 and TRBJ1-1; no reliable D call. Per germline, CDR1 SNHLY and CDR2 FYNNEI. V dropped 9 bases and J dropped 4 bases, with 6 bases sitting between them. The CDR3 length is 10 residues. The CDR3 nucleotides are TGTGCCAGTCACACCACTGAAGCTTTCTTT. Translated: CASHTTEAFF.

The chain uses TRBV21-1 and TRBJ1-3. TRBV21-1 is a recognized pseudogene. The CDR3 spans 13 residues. The CDR3 loop reads CASRHNSGNTIYF. The CDR3, as DNA: TGTGCCTCAAGGCACAACTCTGGAAACACCATATATTTT.

The chain joins TRBV7-9 to TRBJ1-1; 7 nucleotides align to TRBD1. The CDR3 totals 17 residues. The junction had 11 bases not matched to a gene; V was cut back by 3 bases and J by 1 base. Germline V gene data show CDR1 as SEHNR and CDR2 as FQNEAQ (reference sequence). CDR3 region: CASSFEPTRQGNTEAFF. In DNA, the CDR3 is TGTGCCAGCAGCTTCGAACCCACAAGACAGGGGAACACTGAAGCTTTCTTT.

This rearrangement joins TRBV4-3 to TRBJ2-2; tentative D call: TRBD1 (6 bases). Germline V CDR1 and CDR2: LGHNA, YSLEER. The V and J ends lost 2 bases and 3 bases respectively, with 10 bases between them. There are 15 residues in the CDR3. CDR3: CASSQHGGDTGELFF. The CDR3 bases are TGCGCCAGCAGCCAACATGGGGGCGACACCGGGGAGCTGTTTTTT.

This clone appeared a single time. This chain uses TRBV11-2 with TRBJ2-7; D is ambiguous. The germline gives CDR1 SGHAT, CDR2 FQNNGV. This CDR3 spans 12 amino acids. The ends were cut back, 3 bases at V and 4 bases at J, with 7 bases in the middle. The CDR3 DNA reads as TGTGCCAGCAGCTTGAATTGGTACGAGCAGTACTTC. This gives the protein CASSLNWYEQYF.

V usage is TRBV27 and J usage is TRBJ2-3; a weak D match, TRBD2 (5 bases). The germline V and J ends were trimmed by 1 base and 2 bases, with 10 bases remaining between them. This CDR3 region has 15 residues. Germline CDR1 is MNHEY and CDR2 is SMNVEV (reference sequence). CDR3 bases: TGTGCCAGCAGTTTATTCGGGGAAGCCACAGATACGCAGTATTTT. Its translation: CASSLFGEATDTQYF.

This chain joins TRBV4-3 and TRBJ2-3; 7 nucleotides agree with TRBD1. CDR1 is LGHNA, CDR2 YSLEER, per germline. V was clipped by 0 bases and J by 5 bases; unmatched bases: 11. This CDR3 region has 17 residues. The DNA of the CDR3 is TGCGCCAGCAGCCAAGATGGGGCCGGGACAGCTGGAGATACGCAGTATTTT. Its protein product is CASSQDGAGTAGDTQYF.

CDR3 protein: CASSLSQGGSEAFF. The CDR3, as DNA: TGTGCCAGCAGCTTAAGTCAGGGCGGGAGTGAAGCTTTCTTT. The V call is TRBV7-9, the J call TRBJ1-1; maybe TRBD1 (5 bases). V lost 2 bases to trimming and J lost 7 bases, with 14 bases between them. The CDR3 consists of 14 residues. CDR1 and CDR2 (germline): SEHNR, FQNEAQ (reference sequence).

The chain's CDR3 is CASSLGHIHEQYF. The DNA for the CDR3 is TGTGCCAGCAGCTTAGGACACATCCACGAGCAGTACTTC. This chain joins TRBV11-3 and TRBJ2-7; D is unclear. From germline, CDR1 is SGHNT and CDR2 YENEEA. The V and J ends lost 1 base and 5 bases respectively, with 9 bases between them. The CDR3 runs 13 residues.

The chain combines TRBV4-1 with TRBJ2-1, with no clear D. Looked up from germline, CDR1 is MGHRA and CDR2 is YSYEKL. This CDR3 has 17 residues. The ends were cut back, 0 bases at V and 8 bases at J, with 20 bases in the middle. This CDR3 reads CASSQEATVVVSDEQFF. The CDR3 region has the DNA TGCGCCAGCAGCCAAGAAGCCACAGTTGTGGTCTCGGATGAGCAGTTCTTC.

The chain carries TRBV9 and TRBJ1-2; 10 positions agree with TRBD1. The CDR3 spans 14 residues. Trimming removed 1 base from V and 10 bases from J; junction bases left unmatched: 7. Germline V gene lookup returns CDR1 SGDLS and CDR2 YYNGEE. CDR3 sequence: CASSVTGQGGPYTF. The CDR3, as DNA: TGTGCCAGCAGCGTAACCGGACAGGGGGGACCCTACACCTTC.

This clone showed up just once. The chain uses TRBV28 and TRBJ2-5; weak D call: TRBD2 (5 bases). V lost 3 bases and J lost 0, with 11 bases in between. Germline assignment: CDR1 MDHEN and CDR2 SYDVKM. The CDR3 extends over 15 amino acids. In DNA, the CDR3 is TGTGCCAGCAGTTTTAGGGAGTCGTACCAAGAGACCCAGTACTTC. Translation gives CASSFRESYQETQYF.